This TCR beta chain was sequenced in a study of TIL therapy for anti-PD-1-resistant metastatic lung cancer. Overall study: Median tumor PD-L1 proportion score was 5.5% to 6.5%. Median tumor mutation burden was 1.5 mutations per megabase.

Germline loops: CDR1 SGHNT, CDR2 YYREEE (reference sequence). Trimming took 4 bases from V and 0 from J, leaving 7 bases between them. The CDR3 runs to 13 residues. Time point here: pre-treatment sample, taken before nivolumab and TIL therapy. Stage 4 NSCLC adults joined between October 2017 and early 2020. The immunoSEQ assay was v3. Method: immunoSEQ multiplex PCR; TCRdb's copy keeps in-frame clones and lacks some. Here the sample spans tens of thousands of clones, approximately 69% being singletons. This clone has just a few counts. The specimen was blood, collected at baseline. The chain links TRBV5-4 to TRBJ2-5; no definite D call. This receptor was identified in a person between 25 and 79 years old with non-small cell lung cancer. The CDR3 reads CASSTSYQETQYF. Written as DNA, the CDR3 is TGTGCCAGCAGCACGTCGTACCAAGAGACCCAGTACTTC.